This T cell receptor beta chain emerged from a study of CD8 T cells in ankylosing spondylitis. TCRdb recomputed calls from the 5' RACE reads with MiXCR, one row per CDR3 protein. Of 200,000 to 250,000 distinct CDR3 sequences in the sample, under 35% were seen once. The germline gives CDR1 LGHDT, CDR2 YNNKEL (reference sequence). Trimming cost V 0 bases and J 5 bases, with 7 bases left between them. This CDR3 comprises 13 residues. This chain connects TRBV3-1 to TRBJ1-1; no clear D gene. The receptor was isolated from a male donor with ankylosing spondylitis or in good health (not recorded which). The sequencing input was blood, either unsorted or a sorted T cell fraction (not recorded which). The CDR3 spells CASSQERVTEAFF. The CDR3 DNA is TGTGCCAGCAGCCAAGAGCGCGTGACTGAAGCTTTCTTT. The full variable domain, in which reference TRBV3-1 and TRBJ1-1 provide the parts outside the CDR3, is DTAVSQTPKYLVTQMGNDKSIKCEQNLGHDTMYWYKQDSKKFLKIMFSYNNKELIINETVPNRFSPKSPDKAHLNLHINSLELGDSAVYFCASSQERVTEAFFGQGTRLTVV.